The TCR beta chain under discussion was sequenced for a study of blood T cell repertoires in COVID-19. Overall study context: Both acute and convalescent COVID-19 samples were obtained from the United States, Italy and Spain.

Losses at the gene ends were 4 bases for V and 4 bases for J; bases not matched to a gene: 7. The germline gives CDR1 SGHNT, CDR2 YYREEE (reference sequence). The CDR3 loop spans 15 amino acids. The method was immunoSEQ multiplex PCR; TCRdb's version includes in-frame clones alone and lacks a portion of them. This table has roughly 300,000 clones, approximately 93% appearing once. The clonotype originates from a woman under 40 with COVID-19, enrolled during active disease. Sequencing was performed on peripheral blood. The V call is TRBV5-4, the J call TRBJ1-4; 7 nucleotides match TRBD1. The CDR3 protein is CASSATGQFNEKLFF. The CDR3 region has the DNA TGTGCCAGCAGCGCAACGGGACAGTTTAATGAAAAACTGTTTTTT.